The 13 T cell receptor beta chains reported below all come from one sample, sequenced in a study of blood T cell repertoires in COVID-19. TCRdb keeps only in-frame clones here, not all; method: immunoSEQ multiplex PCR. The repertoire consists of 350,000 to 450,000 clones, with around 87% occurring once and the leading ten covering about 2.9%. The material sequenced was peripheral blood. These receptors all stem from a human donor in a cohort sampled during active COVID-19.

CDR3 DNA: TGTGCCAGCAGCCATCACAGGGGGCGCGGAACTGAAGCTTTCTTT. Its translation is CASSHHRGRGTEAFF. This chain connects TRBV9 to TRBJ1-1, with 9 bases identical to TRBD1. Germline V gene lookup returns CDR1 SGDLS and CDR2 YYNGEE. The length of the CDR3 is 15 residues. With V trimmed by 4 bases and J by 5 bases, 9 bases remained unmatched.

V and J are TRBV7-9 and TRBJ1-4; D is possibly TRBD1 (6 bases). CDR3 size: 13 residues. Germline CDR1 is SEHNR and CDR2 is FQNEAQ (reference sequence). Trimming removed 6 bases from V and 6 bases from J, with 11 bases in between. The CDR3 DNA follows: TGTGCCAGCAGACAGGGAGGGGATGAAAAACTGTTTTTT. Its translation is CASRQGGDEKLFF.

This chain uses TRBV6-5 with TRBJ2-5; perhaps TRBD1 as D (7 bases). Trimming cost V 0 bases and J 1 base, with 9 bases left between them. The germline V gene encodes CDR1 MNHEY and CDR2 SVGAGI. This CDR3 has 15 residues. Written as DNA, the CDR3 is TGTGCCAGCAGTTACTCGCGGGACAGCCAAGAGACCCAGTACTTC. Its protein is CASSYSRDSQETQYF.

A single count supports this clone. This chain joins TRBV4-1 and TRBJ2-1; tentative D call: TRBD2 (6 bases). Germline V gene sequence: CDR1 MGHRA, CDR2 YSYEKL. The CDR3 is 16 residues long. The V and J ends lost 4 bases and 4 bases respectively, with 17 bases between them. CDR3 protein: CASSPVVAELYNEQFF. The CDR3 DNA reads TGCGCCAGCAGCCCGGTTGTAGCGGAACTATACAATGAGCAGTTCTTC.

V is TRBV3-1 (or the pseudogene TRBV3-2) and J is TRBJ1-5; TRBD1 aligns across 10 bases. Trimming cost V 3 bases and J 5 bases; bases outside gene matches: 4. Germline V gene sequence: CDR1 LGHDT, CDR2 YNNKEL (reference sequence). CDR3 length: 15 residues. CDR3 DNA: TGTGCCAGCAGCCACGGGACAGGGGAGGATCAGCCCCAGCATTTT. Its protein product is CASSHGTGEDQPQHF.

The chain's CDR3 is CASSQGVRGNTEAFF. DNA of the CDR3: TGCGCCAGCAGCCAAGGAGTACGCGGGAACACTGAAGCTTTCTTT. J is TRBJ1-1 and V is TRBV4-1; D is unclear. The V end was cut by 1 base, the J end by 1 base, with 10 bases between. This CDR3 region has 15 residues. Looked up from germline, CDR1 is MGHRA and CDR2 is YSYEKL.

This chain uses TRBV5-1 with TRBJ1-5, with D possibly being TRBD1 (6 bases). There are 15 residues in the CDR3. With 10 bases removed from V and 2 bases from J, the gap between germline ends came to 19 bases. Germline loops: CDR1 SGHRS, CDR2 YFSETQ. CDR3 DNA: TGCGCCCGGACGCGGGGGCTGGGGCGCAATCAGCCCCAGCATTTT. As protein: CARTRGLGRNQPQHF.

The rearrangement uses TRBV5-1 and TRBJ1-5; D uncertain. Germline CDR1 SGHRS, CDR2 YFSETQ. Trimming took 1 base from V and 7 from J, leaving 15 bases between them. The CDR3 loop spans 15 amino acids. The CDR3 here is CASSLNSGTGQPQHF. DNA of the CDR3: TGCGCCAGCAGCTTGAACAGCGGAACGGGGCAGCCCCAGCATTTT. The whole variable domain, remainder taken from reference TRBV5-1 and TRBJ1-5, is KAGVTQTPRYLIKTRGQQVTLSCSPISGHRSVSWYQQTPGQGLQFLFEYFSETQRNKGNFPGRFSGRQFSNSRSEMNVSTLELGDSALYLCASSLNSGTGQPQHFGDGTRLSIL.

The J gene is TRBJ1-2, the V gene TRBV6-4, with 10 bases lining up with TRBD1. V was clipped by 2 bases and J by 14 bases; unmatched bases: 11. Germline V CDR1 and CDR2: MRHNA, SNTAGT. CDR3 length equals 14 residues. The CDR3 loop is CASSDGGQGRAPTF. The DNA for the CDR3 is TGTGCCAGCAGTGACGGGGGACAGGGGAGAGCGCCGACCTTC.

This chain connects TRBV6-2 or TRBV6-3 to TRBJ2-2; 10 positions agree with TRBD2. The CDR3 is made up of 16 amino acids. With 4 bases clipped from V and 6 bases from J, the junction kept 8 bases outside the gene matches. Germline V CDR1 and CDR2: MNHEY, SVGEGT. The CDR3 sequence is CASSSRQRGGPGELFF. The DNA for the CDR3 is TGTGCCAGCAGTTCCAGGCAGCGGGGGGGACCCGGGGAGCTGTTTTTT.

This clone was seen only a few times. This chain links TRBV28 with TRBJ2-7, with a tentative D call TRBD2 (5 bases). The CDR3 is made up of 14 amino acids. Looked up from germline, CDR1 is MDHEN and CDR2 is SYDVKM. Deletions cut 2 bases from V and 3 bases from J, with 11 bases between. In DNA, the CDR3 is TGTGCCAGCAGTTTAAAGAGGGCAAACTACGAGCAGTACTTC. Its protein is CASSLKRANYEQYF.

This sequence joins TRBV9 and TRBJ2-7, with 11 bases identical to TRBD1. This CDR3 spans 16 amino acids. CDR1 SGDLS and CDR2 YYNGEE come from the germline V gene. Trimming removed 4 bases from V and 3 bases from J; junction bases left unmatched: 9. The CDR3 DNA reads as TGTGCCAGCAGCCCTTTGGGGACAGGGGGTCGCTACGAGCAGTACTTC. Its protein product is CASSPLGTGGRYEQYF.

V gene TRBV9 combines with J gene TRBJ2-1; D not certain. Germline CDR1 SGDLS, CDR2 YYNGEE. The CDR3 has 16 amino acids. Trimming pared 4 bases from V and 0 bases from J, leaving 14 bases between. The CDR3 DNA reads TGTGCCAGCAGCCCAGTCGGGTTGTACTCCTACAATGAGCAGTTCTTC. Protein sequence: CASSPVGLYSYNEQFF.